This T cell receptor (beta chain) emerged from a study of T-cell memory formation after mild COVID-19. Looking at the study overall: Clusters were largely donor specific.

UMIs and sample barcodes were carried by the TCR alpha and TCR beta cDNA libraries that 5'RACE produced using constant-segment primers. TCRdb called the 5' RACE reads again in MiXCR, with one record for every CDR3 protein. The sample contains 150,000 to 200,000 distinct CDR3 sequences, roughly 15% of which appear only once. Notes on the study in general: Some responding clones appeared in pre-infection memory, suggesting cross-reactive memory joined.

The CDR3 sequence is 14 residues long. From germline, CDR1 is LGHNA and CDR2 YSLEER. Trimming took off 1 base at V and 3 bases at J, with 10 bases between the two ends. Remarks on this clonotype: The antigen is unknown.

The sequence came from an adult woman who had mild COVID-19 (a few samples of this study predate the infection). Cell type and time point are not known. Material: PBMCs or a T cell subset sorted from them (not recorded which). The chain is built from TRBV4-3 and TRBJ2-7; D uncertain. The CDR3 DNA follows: TGCGCCAGCAGCCAAGTCTCTGGGTTCTACGAGCAGTACTTC. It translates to CASSQVSGFYEQYF.